The clone carrying this T cell receptor (beta chain) was seen a few times. TCRdb reprocessed the 5' RACE reads via MiXCR and lists one record per CDR3 protein. The repertoire includes 400,000 to 550,000 distinct CDR3 sequences, roughly 23% of them detected once, and under 15% sits in the top ten. This entry belongs to a study of T-cell memory formation after mild COVID-19. Study-level background: TCR clusters largely stayed donor specific.

Germline V gives CDR1 SGHDT, CDR2 YYEEEE. V shed 2 bases and J shed 0 bases, with 9 bases lying between them. CDR3 length equals 14 residues. The sample comprised PBMCs or a T cell subset sorted from them (not recorded which). The source of this sequence is an adult woman who had mild COVID-19 (a few samples of this study predate the infection). Cell type and time point are not known. The chain recombines TRBV5-6 with TRBJ2-7; D gene unclear. CDR3 sequence: CASSFGSSSYEQYF. CDR3 sequence (DNA): TGTGCCAGCAGCTTCGGGTCCAGCTCCTACGAGCAGTACTTC.